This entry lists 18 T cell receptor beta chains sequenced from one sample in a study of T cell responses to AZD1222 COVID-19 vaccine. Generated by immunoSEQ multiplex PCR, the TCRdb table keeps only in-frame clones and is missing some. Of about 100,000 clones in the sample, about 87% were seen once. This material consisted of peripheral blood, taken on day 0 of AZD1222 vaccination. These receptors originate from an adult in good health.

This chain's CDR3 is CASSLTVRNTEAFF. In DNA form, the CDR3 reads TGTGCCAGCAGCCTGACAGTCAGGAACACTGAAGCTTTCTTT. The chain joins TRBV5-5 to TRBJ1-1, with D possibly matching TRBD1 (5 bases). V was trimmed by 4 bases and J by 1 base, leaving 11 bases between them. The CDR3 is made up of 14 amino acids. Germline loops: CDR1 SGHKS, CDR2 YYEKEE (reference sequence).

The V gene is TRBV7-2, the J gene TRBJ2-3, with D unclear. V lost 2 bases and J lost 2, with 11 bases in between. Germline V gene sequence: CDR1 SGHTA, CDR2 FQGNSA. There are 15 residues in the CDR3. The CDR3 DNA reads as TGTGCCAGCAGCTTAACCGCGACCGCCACAGATACGCAGTATTTT. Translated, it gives CASSLTATATDTQYF.

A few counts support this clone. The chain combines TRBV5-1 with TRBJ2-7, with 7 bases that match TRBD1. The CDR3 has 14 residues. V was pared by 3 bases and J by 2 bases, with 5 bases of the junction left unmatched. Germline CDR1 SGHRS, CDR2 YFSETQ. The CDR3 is CASSYGTETYEQYF. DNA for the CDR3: TGCGCCAGCAGCTACGGGACAGAGACCTACGAGCAGTACTTC.

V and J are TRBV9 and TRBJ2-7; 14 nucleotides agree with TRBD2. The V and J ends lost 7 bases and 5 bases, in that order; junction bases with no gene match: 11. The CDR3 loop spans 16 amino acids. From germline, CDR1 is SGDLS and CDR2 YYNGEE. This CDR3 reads CASARTSGRYRNEQYF. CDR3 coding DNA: TGTGCCAGCGCGAGGACTAGCGGGAGGTATAGGAACGAGCAGTACTTC.

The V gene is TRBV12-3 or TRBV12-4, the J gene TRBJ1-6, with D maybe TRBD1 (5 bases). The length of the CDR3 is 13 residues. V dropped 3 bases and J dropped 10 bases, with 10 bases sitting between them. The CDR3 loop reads CASSFDSVSPLHF. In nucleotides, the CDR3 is TGTGCCAGCAGTTTCGACAGCGTGTCACCCCTCCACTTT.

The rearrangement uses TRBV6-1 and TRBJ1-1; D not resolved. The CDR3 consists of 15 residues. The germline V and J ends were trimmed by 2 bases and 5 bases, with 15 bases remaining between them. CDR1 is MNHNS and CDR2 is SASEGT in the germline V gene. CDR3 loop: CASSEYPSLGTEAFF. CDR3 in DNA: TGTGCCAGCAGTGAATATCCCTCCCTAGGGACTGAAGCTTTCTTT.

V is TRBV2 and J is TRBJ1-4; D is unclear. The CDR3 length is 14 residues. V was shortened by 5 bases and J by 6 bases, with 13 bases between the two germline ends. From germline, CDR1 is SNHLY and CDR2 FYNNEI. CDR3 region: CASSRKVLDEKLFF. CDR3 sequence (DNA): TGTGCCAGCAGTCGGAAGGTTCTCGATGAAAAACTGTTTTTT.

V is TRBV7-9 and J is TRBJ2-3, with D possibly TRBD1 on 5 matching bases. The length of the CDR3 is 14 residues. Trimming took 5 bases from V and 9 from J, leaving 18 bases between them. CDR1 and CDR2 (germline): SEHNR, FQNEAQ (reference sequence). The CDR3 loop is CASSQGEAQITQYF. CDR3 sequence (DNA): TGTGCCAGCAGCCAAGGGGAAGCACAGATCACGCAGTATTTT.

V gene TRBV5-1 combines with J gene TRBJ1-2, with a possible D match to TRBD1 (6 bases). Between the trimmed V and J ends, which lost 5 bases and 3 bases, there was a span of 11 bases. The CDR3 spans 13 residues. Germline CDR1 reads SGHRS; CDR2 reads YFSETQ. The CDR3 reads CASSTGNDYGYTF. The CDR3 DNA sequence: TGCGCCAGCAGTACAGGGAACGACTATGGCTACACCTTC.

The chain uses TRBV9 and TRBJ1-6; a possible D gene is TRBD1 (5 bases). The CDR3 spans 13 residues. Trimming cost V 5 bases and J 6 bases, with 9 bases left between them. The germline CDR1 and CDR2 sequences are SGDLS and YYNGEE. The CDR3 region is CASRTDSNSPLHF. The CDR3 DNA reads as TGTGCCAGCAGAACCGACAGTAATTCACCCCTCCACTTT.

The chain's CDR3 is CASSPPPGTNHEQYF. CDR3 nucleotides: TGTGCCAGCTCACCACCCCCCGGGACTAACCACGAGCAGTACTTC. The rearrangement uses TRBV18 and TRBJ2-7; 7 bases are shared with TRBD2. The CDR3 totals 15 residues. V lost 0 bases and J lost 5; bases outside the gene matches: 7. Germline loops: CDR1 KGHSH, CDR2 LQKENI.

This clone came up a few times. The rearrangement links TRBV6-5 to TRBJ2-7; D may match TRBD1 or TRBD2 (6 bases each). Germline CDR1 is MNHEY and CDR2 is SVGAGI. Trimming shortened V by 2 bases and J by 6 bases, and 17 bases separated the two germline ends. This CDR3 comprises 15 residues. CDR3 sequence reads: CASSYAPGAGGEQYF. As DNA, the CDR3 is TGTGCCAGCAGTTACGCCCCGGGGGCGGGTGGCGAGCAGTACTTC.

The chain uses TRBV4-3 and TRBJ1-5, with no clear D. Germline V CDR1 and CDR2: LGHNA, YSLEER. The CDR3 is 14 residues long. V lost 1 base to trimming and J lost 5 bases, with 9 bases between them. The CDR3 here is CASSQGAAHQPQHF. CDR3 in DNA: TGCGCCAGCAGCCAAGGGGCAGCCCATCAGCCCCAGCATTTT.

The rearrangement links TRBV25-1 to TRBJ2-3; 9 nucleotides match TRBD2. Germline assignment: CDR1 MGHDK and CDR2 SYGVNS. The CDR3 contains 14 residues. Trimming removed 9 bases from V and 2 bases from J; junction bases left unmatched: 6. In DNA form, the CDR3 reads TGTGCCAGGGAGTTAGCGGGGGCCACAGATACGCAGTATTTT. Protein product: CARELAGATDTQYF.

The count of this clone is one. This CDR3 is CASSLARTVPEAFF. The CDR3 coding sequence is TGTGCCAGCAGCTTAGCTAGGACAGTGCCTGAAGCTTTCTTT. V and J are TRBV11-2 and TRBJ1-1, with D possibly being TRBD1 (6 bases). Germline V lookup: CDR1 SGHAT, CDR2 FQNNGV. The CDR3 covers 14 residues. Trimming took off 1 base at V and 6 bases at J, with 12 bases between the two ends.

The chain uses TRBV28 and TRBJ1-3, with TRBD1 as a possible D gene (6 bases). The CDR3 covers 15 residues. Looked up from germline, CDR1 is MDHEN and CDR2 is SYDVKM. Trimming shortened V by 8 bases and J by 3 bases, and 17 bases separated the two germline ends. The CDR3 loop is CASSSWGGGGNTIYF. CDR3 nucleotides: TGTGCCAGCTCCTCTTGGGGGGGCGGTGGAAACACCATATATTTT. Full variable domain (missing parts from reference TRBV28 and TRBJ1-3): DVKVTQSSRYLVKRTGEKVFLECVQDMDHENMFWYRQDPGLGLRLIYFSYDVKMKEKGDIPEGYSVSREKKERFSLILESASTNQTSMYLCASSSWGGGGNTIYFGEGSWLTVV.

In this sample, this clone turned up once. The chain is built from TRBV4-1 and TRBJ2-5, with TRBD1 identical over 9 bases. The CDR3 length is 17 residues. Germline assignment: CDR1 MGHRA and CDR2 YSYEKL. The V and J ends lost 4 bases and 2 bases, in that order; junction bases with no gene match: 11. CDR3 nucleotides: TGCGCCAGCAGCCGAAGCCCGGGACAGGGACCGCAAGAGACCCAGTACTTC. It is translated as CASSRSPGQGPQETQYF.

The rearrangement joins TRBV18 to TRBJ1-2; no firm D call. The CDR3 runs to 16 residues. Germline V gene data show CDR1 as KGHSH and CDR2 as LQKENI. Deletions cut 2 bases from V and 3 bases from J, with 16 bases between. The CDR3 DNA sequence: TGTGCCAGCTCACCAGGACCTTCGGCCGGGGACTATGGCTACACCTTC. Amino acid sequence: CASSPGPSAGDYGYTF.